One and the same sample provided the 29 T cell receptor beta chains below, sequenced in a study of blood T cell repertoires in COVID-19. The assay was immunoSEQ multiplex PCR, and TCRdb's table has in-frame clones only and misses some. Found here are 140,000 to 150,000 clones, 84% of them singletons; the top ten hold less than 6%. Input material: PBMCs or T cells enriched from blood (not recorded which). These receptors were collected from a woman aged 45-60 years who had been exposed to COVID-19.

The chain couples TRBV7-2 to TRBJ1-5, with 9 bases aligning to TRBD1. This CDR3 region has 18 residues. The ends lost 5 bases at V and 0 bases at J; junction bases unmatched: 11. Germline-derived CDR1 and CDR2 are SGHTA and FQGNSA. This CDR3 reads CASSQGQGNSYSNQPQHF. The CDR3 coding sequence is TGTGCCAGCAGCCAGGGACAGGGCAATTCGTATAGCAATCAGCCCCAGCATTTT.

This rearrangement joins TRBV18 to TRBJ2-7, with 7 nucleotides matching TRBD1. This CDR3 comprises 16 residues. V dropped 3 bases and J dropped 1; count of bases not matched to a gene: 9. Germline V gene lookup returns CDR1 KGHSH and CDR2 LQKENI. CDR3 coding DNA: TGTGCCAGCTCACCCACAAGGGGACAGCCTTCCTACGAGCAGTACTTC. This codes for CASSPTRGQPSYEQYF.

This rearrangement joins TRBV4-3 to TRBJ2-6; possibly TRBD2 for D (5 bases). CDR3 length: 16 residues. V was pared by 0 bases and J by 2 bases, with 8 bases between. CDR1 LGHNA and CDR2 YSLEER come from the germline V gene. The CDR3: CASSQDHGTGANVLTF. The CDR3 DNA reads TGCGCCAGCAGCCAAGATCACGGGACTGGGGCCAACGTCCTGACTTTC.

This clone was picked up one time. CDR3: CASSLMADNYGYTF. The CDR3 DNA is TGTGCCAGCAGCTTGATGGCAGATAACTATGGCTACACCTTC. The rearrangement joins TRBV5-6 to TRBJ1-2; no definite D call. V dropped 1 base and J dropped 1 base, with 8 bases sitting between them. This CDR3 has 14 amino acids. CDR1 is SGHDT, CDR2 YYEEEE, per germline.

The CDR3 DNA reads TGTGCCAGCTCACCAGGGAACTACGAGCAGTACTTC. Protein: CASSPGNYEQYF. The rearrangement joins TRBV5-4 to TRBJ2-7; D might be TRBD1 (5 bases). Per germline, CDR1 SGHNT and CDR2 YYREEE (reference sequence). The CDR3 contains 12 residues. Trimming left V 7 bases short and J 3 bases short, with 11 bases between.

V is TRBV6-5 and J is TRBJ2-3; D may be TRBD1 (6 bases). The CDR3 covers 15 residues. V was cut by 6 bases and J by 1 base, with 14 bases left in between. The germline CDR1 and CDR2 sequences are MNHEY and SVGAGI. CDR3: CASSPGVGGTDTQYF. CDR3 DNA: TGTGCCAGCAGCCCAGGGGTGGGGGGCACAGATACGCAGTATTTT.

This chain links TRBV19 with TRBJ1-2; TRBD1 is a possible D gene (6 bases). Trimming cost V 1 base and J 8 bases, with 14 bases left between them. This CDR3 spans 14 amino acids. Germline CDR1 reads LNHDA; CDR2 reads SQIVND (reference sequence). DNA of the CDR3: TGTGCCAGTAGTATAGGCAGGGGTATGAGCGGCTACACCTTC. Its translation is CASSIGRGMSGYTF.

The chain carries TRBV19 and TRBJ2-3, with TRBD2 matching 12 bases. Germline V gene sequence: CDR1 LNHDA, CDR2 SQIVND (reference sequence). With V trimmed by 3 bases and J by 0 bases, 4 bases remained unmatched. This CDR3 has 17 residues. The chain's CDR3 is CASSIRTSGASTDTQYF. CDR3 coding DNA: TGTGCCAGTAGTATCCGGACTAGCGGGGCTAGCACAGATACGCAGTATTTT.

The gene calls are TRBV11-2 and TRBJ2-2; 7 bases are a match to TRBD2. The CDR3 runs to 16 residues. Germline CDR1 reads SGHAT; CDR2 reads FQNNGV. With 3 bases clipped from V and 6 bases from J, the junction kept 10 bases outside the gene matches. As DNA, the CDR3 is TGTGCCAGCAGCTTCCGGGGAGGGGTTGGGGCCGGGGAGCTGTTTTTT. Protein: CASSFRGGVGAGELFF.

This chain joins TRBV7-9 and TRBJ2-7; 7 bases are shared with TRBD1. The CDR3 runs to 13 residues. In germline, CDR1 is SEHNR, CDR2 FQNEAQ (reference sequence). The junction had 4 bases not matched to a gene; V was cut back by 5 bases and J by 3 bases. The chain's CDR3 is CASSPGQIYEQYF. The DNA of the CDR3 is TGTGCCAGCAGCCCGGGACAGATCTACGAGCAGTACTTC. The full variable domain, with the rest looked up from reference TRBV7-9 and TRBJ2-7, is DTGVSQNPRHKITKRGQNVTFRCDPISEHNRLYWYRQTLGQGPEFLTYFQNEAQLEKSRLLSDRFSAERPKGSFSTLEIQRTEQGDSAMYLCASSPGQIYEQYFGPGTRLTVT.

The CDR3 sequence: CASSITGDSNQPQHF. CDR3 bases: TGTGCCAGTAGTATCACAGGGGATAGCAATCAGCCCCAGCATTTT. This chain links TRBV19 with TRBJ1-5; 7 bases align to TRBD1. The CDR3 is 15 amino acids. In germline, CDR1 is LNHDA, CDR2 SQIVND (reference sequence). The junction had 2 bases not matched to a gene; V was cut back by 3 bases and J by 0 bases.

V usage is TRBV5-1 and J usage is TRBJ1-2; 8 nucleotides agree with TRBD1. Germline V gene lookup returns CDR1 SGHRS and CDR2 YFSETQ. This CDR3 has 14 residues. After removal of 2 bases from V and 8 bases from J, the junction contained 8 bases not matched to a gene. This chain's CDR3 is CASSFVQGAKGYTF. CDR3 nucleotides: TGCGCCAGCAGCTTTGTGCAGGGGGCGAAGGGCTACACCTTC.

The rearrangement uses TRBV30 and TRBJ1-3; TRBD1 matches 10 bases. CDR3 length: 17 residues. Unmatched junction bases numbered 7, after V lost 2 bases and J lost 0 bases. CDR1 GTSNPN and CDR2 SVGIG come from the germline V gene (reference sequence). CDR3 DNA sequence: TGTGCCTGGAGTCCAAGGGACAGGGGTTTCTCTGGAAACACCATATATTTT. Amino acid sequence: CAWSPRDRGFSGNTIYF.

The chain employs TRBV2 and TRBJ2-5, with a weak D call TRBD2 (7 bases). Between the trimmed V and J ends, which lost 4 bases and 5 bases, there was a span of 11 bases. Germline V gene sequence: CDR1 SNHLY, CDR2 FYNNEI. This CDR3 comprises 13 residues. CDR3 bases: TGTGCCAGCAGTGCGGGGGGCTGGGAGACCCAGTACTTC. Protein sequence: CASSAGGWETQYF. Complete variable domain (other parts from reference TRBV2 and TRBJ2-5): EPEVTQTPSHQVTQMGQEVILRCVPISNHLYFYWYRQILGQKVEFLVSFYNNEISEKSEIFDDQFSVERPDGSNFTLKIRSTKLEDSAMYFCASSAGGWETQYFGPGTRLLVL.

The V and J genes are TRBV6-5 and TRBJ1-3; D not certain. Trimming removed 2 bases at V and 4 bases at J, with 9 bases between. CDR1 and CDR2 (germline): MNHEY, SVGAGI. This CDR3 is 14 amino acids long. The CDR3 bases are TGTGCCAGCAGTTACGCCCGGCGGGGAAACACCATATATTTT. Translated, it gives CASSYARRGNTIYF.

This clone was detected only once. The genes are TRBV12-3 or TRBV12-4 and TRBJ1-2; D gene uncertain. This CDR3 comprises 13 residues. V was cut by 10 bases and J by 4 bases, with 16 bases left in between. The CDR3 nucleotides read TGTGCCACCCAAGGGAGCCGGGGCTATGGCTACACCTTC. It specifies CATQGSRGYGYTF.

This clone was seen a handful of times. V and J are TRBV19 and TRBJ1-2; D is unclear. This CDR3 comprises 14 residues. Germline CDR1 and CDR2: LNHDA and SQIVND (reference sequence). Trimming removed 5 bases from V and 6 bases from J, with 16 bases in between. The CDR3 region has the DNA TGTGCCAGTAGTCCGGGATCCTTCGGGAATGGCTACACCTTC. Protein product: CASSPGSFGNGYTF. Based on the CDR3 plus reference TRBV19 and TRBJ1-2, the full variable domain is DGGITQSPKYLFRKEGQNVTLSCEQNLNHDAMYWYRQDPGQGLRLIYYSQIVNDFQKGDIAEGYSVSREKKESFPLTVTSAQKNPTAFYLCASSPGSFGNGYTFGSGTRLTVV.

The chain joins TRBV19 to TRBJ2-7; D not certain. CDR1 and CDR2 from the germline V gene are LNHDA and SQIVND (reference sequence). The CDR3 sequence is 14 residues long. Between the trimmed V and J ends, which lost 4 bases and 0 bases, there was a span of 10 bases. CDR3 in amino acids: CASSSRHSSYEQYF. For the CDR3, the DNA is TGTGCCAGTAGTAGTCGACACTCCTCCTACGAGCAGTACTTC. Supplemented by reference TRBV19 and TRBJ2-7, the full variable domain reads DGGITQSPKYLFRKEGQNVTLSCEQNLNHDAMYWYRQDPGQGLRLIYYSQIVNDFQKGDIAEGYSVSREKKESFPLTVTSAQKNPTAFYLCASSSRHSSYEQYFGPGTRLTVT.

V is TRBV14 and J is TRBJ1-3; no definite D call. The germline CDR1 and CDR2 sequences are SGHDN and FVKESK. This CDR3 comprises 16 residues. V lost 2 bases, J lost 0 bases, and 11 bases lay in between. The CDR3 loop is CASSQRGGTSGNTIYF. The DNA for the CDR3 is TGTGCCAGCAGCCAACGAGGCGGAACCTCTGGAAACACCATATATTTT.

The CDR3 DNA is TGTGCCACCCGGACAGGGGGGGGAACTGAAGCTTTCTTT. Translating it yields CATRTGGGTEAFF. V gene TRBV16 combines with J gene TRBJ1-1; TRBD1 agrees at 10 bases. V dropped 10 bases and J dropped 5; count of bases not matched to a gene: 7. The V gene's germline CDR1 is KGHSY and CDR2 FQNENV. CDR3 length: 13 residues.

V is TRBV7-2 and J is TRBJ2-3; TRBD1 might be the D (6 bases). CDR3 length: 14 amino acids. Germline V lookup: CDR1 SGHTA, CDR2 FQGNSA. Trimming stripped 1 base from V and 3 bases from J, with 8 bases between. CDR3 sequence reads: CASSLDRVTDTQYF. The DNA of the CDR3 is TGTGCCAGCAGCTTAGACAGGGTTACAGATACGCAGTATTTT.

V gene TRBV11-2 combines with J gene TRBJ1-2, with TRBD1 matching over 8 bases. The CDR3 consists of 16 residues. V gave up 2 bases and J gave up 3 bases; unmatched junction bases: 8. CDR1 and CDR2 from the germline V gene are SGHAT and FQNNGV. Here the CDR3 reads CASSLKVQTGDYGYTF. The CDR3 DNA reads as TGTGCCAGCAGCTTAAAAGTTCAGACAGGGGACTATGGCTACACCTTC.

The chain recombines TRBV29-1 with TRBJ2-1, with TRBD2 matching 11 bases. Germline CDR1 and CDR2: SQVTM and ANQGSEA. CDR3 size: 14 residues. J was trimmed by 7 bases and V by 6 bases; bases with no gene match: 8. CDR3 sequence reads: CSVRIAGGVNEQFF. The CDR3 DNA reads TGCAGCGTCCGCATAGCGGGAGGGGTAAATGAGCAGTTCTTC.

The rearrangement uses TRBV3-1 (or the pseudogene TRBV3-2) and TRBJ1-5; possible D gene TRBD1, 5 bases. The CDR3 covers 14 residues. Germline V gene sequence: CDR1 LGHDT, CDR2 YNNKEL (reference sequence). The ends were cut back, 0 bases at V and 7 bases at J, with 10 bases in the middle. CDR3 nucleotide sequence: TGTGCCAGCAGCCAAGATATCAGGGTACAGCCCCAGCATTTT. It codes for CASSQDIRVQPQHF.

The chain joins TRBV20-1 to TRBJ2-7; TRBD1 is a possible D gene (5 bases). Germline V gene data show CDR1 as DFQATT and CDR2 as SNEGSKA (reference sequence). The CDR3 runs 11 residues. The V gene lost 6 bases and the J gene lost 3 bases, with 9 bases spanning the gap. The CDR3 region is CSAPQGYEQYF. The CDR3 DNA sequence: TGCAGTGCCCCCCAGGGCTACGAGCAGTACTTC.

The chain carries TRBV5-6 and TRBJ2-7; D gene ambiguous. The germline V gene has CDR1 SGHDT and CDR2 YYEEEE. V lost 1 base to trimming and J lost 3 bases, with 8 bases between them. The CDR3 totals 13 residues. The CDR3 here is CASSLSRLYEQYF. CDR3 nucleotides: TGTGCCAGCAGCTTGAGCAGGCTCTACGAGCAGTACTTC.

The chain has TRBV30 and TRBJ1-2, with 10 bases fitting TRBD1. The CDR3 is 15 amino acids. Losses at the gene ends were 4 bases for V and 5 bases for J; bases not matched to a gene: 10. Germline assignment: CDR1 GTSNPN and CDR2 SVGIG (reference sequence). The CDR3 loop is CAWTQTGGLPYGYTF. The CDR3 DNA follows: TGTGCCTGGACACAGACAGGGGGCTTACCGTATGGCTACACCTTC.

The rearrangement uses TRBV7-8 and TRBJ2-2, with TRBD2 matching 7 bases. Germline CDR1 reads SGHVS; CDR2 reads FQNEAQ. Trimming removed 1 base from V and 2 bases from J; junction bases left unmatched: 7. This CDR3 comprises 17 residues. This CDR3 is CASSLEVGGINTGELFF. CDR3 nucleotide sequence: TGTGCCAGCAGCTTAGAGGTCGGGGGGATCAACACCGGGGAGCTGTTTTTT.

The chain carries TRBV27 and TRBJ1-5; 7 bases map to TRBD1. Per germline, CDR1 MNHEY and CDR2 SMNVEV (reference sequence). This CDR3 has 17 residues. Trimming at V came to 6 bases and at J to 4 bases, leaving 15 bases not matched to a gene. The CDR3 DNA is TGTGCCAGCAGCCCGTACAATACAGGGGCTGGGAATCAGCCCCAGCATTTT. Translating it yields CASSPYNTGAGNQPQHF.